Listed below are T cell receptor beta chains from one sample, sequenced in a study of T cell clones after liver transplantation. TCRdb's copy holds only in-frame clones and misses some; the assay was immunoSEQ multiplex PCR. The sample lists roughly 72,000 clones; roughly 80% were seen once. The source material was CD4+ T cells from blood, sampled around 50 months after liver transplant. Source of these receptors: a human patient who received a liver transplant. Some T cells could come from the graft donor. CDR3s include the opening cysteine and the closing phenylalanine or tryptophan. The D gene is left open where the match is weak. Size values are once, few and many counts, or a class for expanded clones, and some rows have none.

TRBJ2-3	TRBV7-2	.	15	TRBD2	CASSPIAGGPDTQYF	TGTGCCAGCAGCCCTATAGCGGGAGGGCCAGATACGCAGTATTTT
TRBJ2-1	TRBV18	.	17	.	CASSPTPLMSSYNEQFF	TGTGCCAGCTCACCAACCCCCCTGATGAGCTCCTACAATGAGCAGTTCTTC
TRBJ1-5	TRBV2	.	17	.	CASSPGRERGHSQPQHF	TGTGCCAGCAGTCCCGGACGGGAGAGGGGTCATAGTCAGCCCCAGCATTTT
TRBJ1-2	TRBV4-3	few	15	.	CASSQVLQGYYGYTF	TGCGCCAGCAGCCAAGTATTGCAGGGTTACTATGGCTACACCTTC
TRBJ2-7	TRBV5-5	.	12	.	CASSPGGGKQYF	TGTGCCAGCAGCCCGGGTGGGGGGAAGCAGTACTTC
TRBJ2-5	TRBV14	.	17	.	CASSPPPRRGFVETQYF	TGTGCCAGCAGCCCTCCGCCTCGGAGGGGGTTCGTAGAGACCCAGTACTTC
TRBJ2-4	TRBV9	.	14	.	CASSNGGQGGIQYF	TGTGCCAGCAGCAATGGCGGTCAGGGCGGCATTCAGTACTTC
TRBJ1-4	TRBV28	.	15	.	CASSLGGATNEKLFF	TGTGCCAGCAGCCTCGGTGGGGCGACTAATGAAAAACTGTTTTTT
TRBJ1-5	TRBV28	.	13	.	CASLGGPGQPQHF	TGTGCCAGCTTAGGGGGGCCGGGTCAGCCCCAGCATTTT
TRBJ1-5	TRBV6-6	.	16	TRBD1	CASSKTDRGYGQPQHF	TGTGCCAGCAGTAAAACGGACAGGGGGTATGGTCAGCCCCAGCATTTT
TRBJ2-4	TRBV7-8	.	17	TRBD2	CASSGGVAGEAKNIQYF	TGTGCCAGCAGCGGAGGGGTTGCGGGGGAGGCCAAAAACATTCAGTACTTC
TRBJ2-3	TRBV5-1	.	18	.	CASSQTPWDSTSTDTQYF	TGCGCCAGCAGCCAGACCCCCTGGGACTCCACCTCCACAGATACGCAGTATTTT
TRBJ1-2	TRBV6-1	few	14	TRBD1	CASSTRDRAYGYTF	TGTGCCAGCAGTACAAGAGACAGGGCCTATGGCTACACCTTC
TRBJ1-1	TRBV28	.	11	.	CASSSTPRAFF	TGTGCCAGCAGTTCCACCCCGAGAGCTTTCTTT
TRBJ1-1	TRBV19	.	14	.	CASIRVRGGTEAFF	TGTGCCAGCATCCGGGTTCGGGGTGGCACTGAAGCTTTCTTT
TRBJ2-7	TRBV19	.	14	.	CASSLATHSYEQYF	TGTGCCAGTAGTTTAGCAACCCACTCCTACGAGCAGTACTTC
TRBJ1-6	TRBV2	.	15	.	CASFQAASYNSPLHF	TGTGCCAGTTTCCAGGCCGCATCCTATAATTCACCCCTCCACTTT
TRBJ1-1	TRBV5-1	few	14	TRBD1	CASRDPTGSPEAFF	TGCGCCAGCAGAGATCCGACAGGGTCTCCCGAAGCTTTCTTT
TRBJ2-7	TRBV5-1	.	15	TRBD1	CASSLGQGILYEQYF	TGCGCCAGCAGCTTGGGACAGGGGATTCTTTACGAGCAGTACTTC
TRBJ2-1	TRBV7-4	.	15	.	CASRPRGRDGGEQFF	TGTGCCAGCAGGCCCCGGGGGCGGGACGGTGGTGAGCAGTTCTTC
TRBJ2-5	TRBV7-3	.	13	.	CASSLSPQETQYF	TGTGCCAGCAGCTTAAGCCCCCAAGAGACCCAGTACTTC
TRBJ2-5	TRBV18	.	14	.	CASSPSGAQETQYF	TGTGCCAGCTCACCCTCAGGGGCCCAAGAGACCCAGTACTTC
TRBJ1-1	TRBV7-9	.	14	TRBD1	CASSPGQGLREAFF	TGTGCCAGCAGTCCGGGACAGGGGTTAAGGGAGGCTTTCTTT
TRBJ2-2	TRBV9	.	12	.	CASSVVNGELFF	TGTGCCAGCAGCGTAGTGAACGGGGAGCTGTTTTTT
TRBJ2-6	TRBV7-9	.	18	.	CASSHRDPGVSGANVLTF	TGTGCCAGCAGCCACAGGGATCCAGGGGTCTCTGGGGCCAACGTCCTGACTTTC
TRBJ1-1	TRBV5-6	.	15	.	CASSLAPGKNTEAFF	TGTGCCAGCAGCTTGGCCCCGGGGAAGAACACTGAAGCTTTCTTT
TRBJ2-2	TRBV4-2	.	20	TRBD2	CASSLGGRASGGTNTGELFF	TGTGCCAGCAGCCTAGGGGGCCGGGCTAGCGGGGGGACGAACACCGGGGAGCTGTTTTTT
TRBJ1-2	TRBV29-1	.	13	TRBD1	CSVAGQRGVGYTF	TGCAGCGTTGCGGGACAGCGAGGGGTGGGCTACACCTTC
TRBJ1-3	TRBV9	.	17	.	CASSVFGDGFAGNTIYF	TGTGCCAGCAGCGTTTTCGGGGACGGTTTCGCTGGAAACACCATATATTTT
TRBJ2-3	TRBV7-3	.	13	.	CASSLSGLDTQYF	TGTGCCAGCAGCTTAAGTGGCCTGGATACGCAGTATTTT
TRBJ1-2	TRBV9	.	14	.	CASSVEGLAGGYTF	TGTGCCAGCAGCGTAGAGGGACTGGCCGGTGGCTACACCTTC
TRBJ1-1	TRBV7-8	.	13	.	CASSLARNTEAFF	TGTGCCAGCAGCTTAGCGAGGAACACTGAAGCTTTCTTT
TRBJ2-2	TRBV6-1	once	13	.	CASRGTFAGELFF	TGTGCCAGCCGAGGGACCTTCGCCGGGGAGCTGTTTTTT
TRBJ1-2	TRBV5-5	.	16	TRBD1	CASSTGTGARFYGYTF	TGTGCCAGCAGCACCGGGACAGGGGCTAGATTCTATGGCTACACCTTC
TRBJ1-1	TRBV4-2	.	13	.	CASSQQQGTEAFF	TGTGCCAGCAGCCAACAGCAGGGCACTGAAGCTTTCTTT
TRBJ2-7	TRBV28	.	18	TRBD2	CASSLLSGLLAGAYEQYF	TGTGCCAGCAGTTTATTGTCCGGGTTGCTAGCGGGGGCCTACGAGCAGTACTTC
TRBJ1-6	TRBV7-9	.	14	.	CASSLGHSNSPLHF	TGTGCCAGCAGCTTGGGACACTCAAATTCACCCCTCCACTTT
TRBJ2-3	TRBV7-3	.	14	.	CASSPNNVQDTQYF	TGTGCCAGCAGCCCGAATAATGTTCAGGATACGCAGTATTTT
TRBJ1-1	TRBV5-4	once	16	TRBD1	CASSSGGQGVSSEAFF	TGTGCCAGCAGCTCCGGGGGACAGGGGGTATCGTCTGAAGCTTTCTTT
TRBJ1-5	TRBV10-3	.	13	.	CAIRDSSNQPQHF	TGTGCCATCCGGGACTCTAGCAATCAGCCCCAGCATTTT
TRBJ1-1	TRBV7-3	.	14	.	CASSLMGEPTEAFF	TGTGCCAGCAGCTTAATGGGGGAGCCGACTGAAGCTTTCTTT
TRBJ1-1	TRBV19	.	17	.	CASSIRGQGLGDTEAFF	TGTGCCAGTAGTATCCGGGGGCAGGGCTTAGGGGACACTGAAGCTTTCTTT
TRBJ2-3	TRBV11-3	.	15	TRBD1	CASSARTGAPDTQYF	TGTGCCAGCAGCGCCCGGACAGGTGCCCCAGATACGCAGTATTTT